This TCR beta chain appears in the sequencing data of a study of blood T cell repertoires in COVID-19. Study overall: Spain, Italy and the United States supplied samples that represented acute and convalescent COVID-19.

The CDR3 extends over 13 amino acids. Between the trimmed V and J ends, which lost 7 bases and 4 bases, there was a span of 14 bases. In germline, CDR1 is LNHDA, CDR2 SQIVND (reference sequence). Libraries were prepared by immunoSEQ multiplex PCR; TCRdb keeps only in-frame clonotypes and omits some of them. The repertoire includes about 200,000 clones, 80% to 90% of them detected once, and 2% to 2.5% sits in the top ten. The sample was peripheral blood. The J gene is TRBJ2-7, the V gene TRBV19, with D maybe TRBD2 (5 bases). This clonotype was obtained from a woman in her forties or fifties with acute or convalescent COVID-19. Here the CDR3 DNA reads TGTGCCAGTACCGCCGGGAATCCATACGAGCAGTACTTC. Its translation is CASTAGNPYEQYF.